These T cell receptor beta chains were read from a single sample in a study of blood T cell repertoires in COVID-19. Assay: immunoSEQ multiplex PCR; the TCRdb copy retains only in-frame clones and omits some. Of 30,000 to 35,000 clones listed, 85% to 90% were seen once; the top ten hold around a tenth. Specimen: peripheral blood. The receptors originated from an elderly man with active COVID-19. Each CDR3 is given with its conserved first and last residue. Each record gives: V gene, J gene, clone size, D gene, CDR3 protein, CDR3 DNA. A D gene is named only where the DNA matches it firmly. A row's size may be missing; if present it is once, few, many or a size class.

>TRBV4-1|TRBJ2-1|-|TRBD1
CASSTWDRDYNEQFF
TGCGCCAGCAGCACTTGGGACAGGGATTACAATGAGCAGTTCTTC
>TRBV9|TRBJ2-1|-|TRBD2
CASSPLSGSSYNEQFF
TGTGCCAGCAGCCCCCTTAGCGGGAGCTCCTACAATGAGCAGTTCTTC
>TRBV24-1|TRBJ2-5|-|-
CATSDPKTGASGTQYF
TGTGCCACCAGTGACCCTAAGACAGGTGCCTCGGGGACCCAGTACTTC
>TRBV28|TRBJ2-5|-|-
CASSFRGVETQYF
TGTGCCAGCAGTTTTAGAGGTGTGGAGACCCAGTACTTC
>TRBV5-4|TRBJ2-7|-|TRBD2
CASGIAGGYEQYF
TGTGCCAGCGGAATAGCGGGAGGATACGAGCAGTACTTC
>TRBV4-3|TRBJ2-7|-|TRBD1
CASSQRTGGDEQYF
TGCGCCAGCAGCCAAAGGACAGGGGGCGACGAGCAGTACTTC
>TRBV9|TRBJ1-5|-|-
CASSVLRVIGQPQHF
TGTGCCAGCAGCGTTCTGAGGGTGATCGGTCAGCCCCAGCATTTT
>TRBV18|TRBJ1-6|-|-
CASSPKGLDSPLHF
TGTGCCAGCTCACCAAAGGGGCTTGATTCACCCCTCCACTTT
>TRBV27|TRBJ2-3|-|-
CASKTQGTDTQYF
TGTGCCAGCAAAACACAGGGTACAGATACGCAGTATTTT
>TRBV19|TRBJ2-1|-|TRBD1
CASHDRGPEQFF
TGTGCCAGTCACGACAGGGGGCCTGAGCAGTTCTTC
>TRBV7-9|TRBJ1-1|-|TRBD1
CASSPWTGNMNTEAFF
TGTGCCAGCAGCCCCTGGACAGGCAACATGAACACTGAAGCTTTCTTT
>TRBV12-1|TRBJ2-5|-|-
CASRSPWAIQETQYF
TGTGCCAGCAGGTCCCCCTGGGCGATACAAGAGACCCAGTACTTC
>TRBV10-1|TRBJ2-1|-|-
CASSHPAGEQFF
TGCGCCAGCAGCCACCCAGCGGGTGAGCAGTTCTTC
>TRBV28|TRBJ1-5|-|-
CASTVSNQPQHF
TGTGCCAGCACCGTCTCCAATCAGCCCCAGCATTTT
>TRBV30|TRBJ1-2|-|TRBD1
CALRQGVRSGYTF
TGTGCCTTGCGACAGGGTGTCCGCAGCGGCTACACCTTC
>TRBV4-3|TRBJ1-5|-|-
CASSLEWTANQPQHF
TGCGCCAGCAGCTTGGAGTGGACAGCTAATCAGCCCCAGCATTTT
>TRBV11-2|TRBJ2-7|-|TRBD1
CASSLVYRGDEQYF
TGTGCCAGCAGCTTAGTGTACAGGGGCGACGAGCAGTACTTC
>TRBV3-1/TRBV3-2|TRBJ1-4|-|-
CASSPASGATEKLFF
TGTGCCAGCAGCCCAGCATCAGGGGCGACCGAAAAACTGTTTTTT
>TRBV4-1|TRBJ1-5|few|-
CASSQDDRRYQPQHF
TGCGCCAGCAGCCAGGACGACAGGAGGTATCAGCCCCAGCATTTT
>TRBV12-3/TRBV12-4|TRBJ1-6|-|TRBD1
CASRGQYNSPLHF
TGTGCCAGCAGGGGACAGTATAATTCACCCCTCCACTTT
>TRBV18|TRBJ1-4|-|-
CASSPPNRGGEKLFF
TGTGCCAGCTCACCACCGAATCGGGGGGGTGAAAAACTGTTTTTT
>TRBV7-2|TRBJ2-7|-|TRBD1
CASSLIGGTGPYEQYF
TGTGCCAGCAGCTTAATAGGGGGGACAGGGCCCTACGAGCAGTACTTC
>TRBV27|TRBJ2-7|medium-sized|TRBD2
CASSLAGVTYEQYF
TGTGCCAGCAGTTTAGCGGGAGTGACCTACGAGCAGTACTTC
>TRBV3-1/TRBV3-2|TRBJ1-2|-|TRBD1
CASSHWDRGGYTF
TGTGCCAGCAGCCATTGGGACAGGGGGGGCTACACCTTC
>TRBV7-8|TRBJ2-1|few|-
CASSLDRGLYNEQFF
TGTGCCAGCAGCTTAGATCGCGGCCTTTACAATGAGCAGTTCTTC
>TRBV10-3|TRBJ2-7|-|TRBD1
CAIRGQGVSEQYF
TGTGCCATCAGGGGACAGGGGGTGAGCGAGCAGTACTTC
>TRBV15|TRBJ2-4|-|-
CATSRDSKNIQYF
TGTGCCACCAGCAGAGACAGCAAAAACATTCAGTACTTC
>TRBV29-1|TRBJ1-2|-|TRBD1
CSVEDRGNYGYTF
TGCAGCGTGGAGGACAGGGGTAACTATGGCTACACCTTC
>TRBV5-5|TRBJ2-7|-|TRBD2
CASSLASGYTYEQYF
TGTGCCAGCAGCTTGGCTAGCGGGTATACCTACGAGCAGTACTTC
>TRBV14|TRBJ2-7|-|TRBD2
CASSQATSGRGRQYF
TGTGCCAGCAGCCAAGCGACTAGCGGGAGAGGTAGGCAGTACTTC
>TRBV5-4|TRBJ2-1|few|-
CASSLGSWGGEQFF
TGTGCCAGCAGCTTGGGGTCCTGGGGCGGTGAGCAGTTCTTC
>TRBV18|TRBJ1-5|-|-
CASSPDRIVRQPQHF
TGTGCCAGCTCACCCGACAGGATAGTACGTCAGCCCCAGCATTTT
>TRBV4-2|TRBJ2-1|-|TRBD2
CASGGGTGRNYNEQFF
TGTGCCAGCGGGGGGGGTACCGGGAGGAACTACAATGAGCAGTTCTTC
>TRBV28|TRBJ2-7|-|-
CASSSLDATVGHGQYF
TGTGCCAGCAGTTCACTGGACGCAACAGTCGGACATGGGCAGTACTTC
>TRBV19|TRBJ2-3|once|-
CASSGQTYTDTQYF
TGTGCCAGTAGTGGACAGACCTACACAGATACGCAGTATTTT
>TRBV5-5|TRBJ2-2|-|-
CASSLRLGVPTGELFF
TGTGCCAGCAGCTTGAGACTAGGGGTCCCCACCGGGGAGCTGTTTTTT
>TRBV6-1|TRBJ2-7|-|TRBD2
CASSDLAANSYEQYF
TGTGCCAGCAGTGATCTAGCGGCAAACTCCTACGAGCAGTACTTC
>TRBV4-3|TRBJ2-3|-|-
CASSQDLARQPTDTQYF
TGCGCCAGCAGCCAAGATTTGGCAAGACAGCCGACAGATACGCAGTATTTT
>TRBV5-1|TRBJ2-2|-|TRBD2
CASSPSATSGTGELFF
TGCGCCAGCAGCCCGTCCGCGACTAGCGGCACCGGGGAGCTGTTTTTT
>TRBV4-1|TRBJ2-7|-|TRBD1
CASSPRTGGVGGEQYF
TGCGCCAGCAGCCCCCGGACAGGGGGCGTCGGGGGCGAGCAGTACTTC
>TRBV27|TRBJ2-2|-|-
CASTLIGATGELFF
TGTGCCAGCACCCTGATAGGGGCCACCGGGGAGCTGTTTTTT
>TRBV13|TRBJ1-2|-|-
CASSVRVGPYGYTF
TGTGCCAGCAGCGTTAGGGTGGGGCCCTATGGCTACACCTTC